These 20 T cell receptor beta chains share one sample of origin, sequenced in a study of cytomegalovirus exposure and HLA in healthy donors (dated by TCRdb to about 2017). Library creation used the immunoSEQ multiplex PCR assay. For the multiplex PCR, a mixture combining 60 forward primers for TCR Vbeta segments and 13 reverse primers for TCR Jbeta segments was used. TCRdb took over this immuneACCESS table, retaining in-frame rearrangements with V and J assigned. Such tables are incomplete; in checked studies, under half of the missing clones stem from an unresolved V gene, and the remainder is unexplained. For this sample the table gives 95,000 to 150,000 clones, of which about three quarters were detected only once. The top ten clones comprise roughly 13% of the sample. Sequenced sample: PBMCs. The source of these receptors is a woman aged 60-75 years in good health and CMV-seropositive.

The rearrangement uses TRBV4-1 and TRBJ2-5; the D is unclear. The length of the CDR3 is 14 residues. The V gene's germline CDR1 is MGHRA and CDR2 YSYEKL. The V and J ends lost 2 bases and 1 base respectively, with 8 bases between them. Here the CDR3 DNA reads TGCGCCAGCAGCCAAACCAGCGTCCAAGAGACCCAGTACTTC. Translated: CASSQTSVQETQYF.

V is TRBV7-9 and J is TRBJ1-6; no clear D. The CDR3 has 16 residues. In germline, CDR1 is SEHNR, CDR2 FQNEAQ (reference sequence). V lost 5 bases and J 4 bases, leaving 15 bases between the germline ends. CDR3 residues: CASSTAPQSYNSPLHF. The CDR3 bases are TGTGCCAGCAGCACAGCCCCGCAGTCTTATAATTCACCCCTCCACTTT.

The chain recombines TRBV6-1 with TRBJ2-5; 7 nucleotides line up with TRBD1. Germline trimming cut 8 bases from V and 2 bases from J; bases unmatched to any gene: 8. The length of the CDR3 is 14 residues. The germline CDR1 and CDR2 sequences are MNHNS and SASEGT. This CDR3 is CASPRGGSQETQYF. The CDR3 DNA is TGTGCCAGCCCCCGAGGGGGCAGTCAAGAGACCCAGTACTTC.

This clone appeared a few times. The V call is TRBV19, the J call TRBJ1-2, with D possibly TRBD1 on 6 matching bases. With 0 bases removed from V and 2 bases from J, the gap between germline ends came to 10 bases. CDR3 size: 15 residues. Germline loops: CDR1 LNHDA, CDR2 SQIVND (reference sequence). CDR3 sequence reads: CASSIEWTANYGYTF. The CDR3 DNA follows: TGTGCCAGTAGTATAGAGTGGACAGCCAACTATGGCTACACCTTC.

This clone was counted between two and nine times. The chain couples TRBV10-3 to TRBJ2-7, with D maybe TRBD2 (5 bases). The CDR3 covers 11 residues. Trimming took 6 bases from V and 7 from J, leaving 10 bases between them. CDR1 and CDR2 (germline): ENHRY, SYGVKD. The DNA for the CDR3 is TGTGCCATCAGCGCGTCGGGGGAGCAGTACTTC. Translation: CAISASGEQYF.

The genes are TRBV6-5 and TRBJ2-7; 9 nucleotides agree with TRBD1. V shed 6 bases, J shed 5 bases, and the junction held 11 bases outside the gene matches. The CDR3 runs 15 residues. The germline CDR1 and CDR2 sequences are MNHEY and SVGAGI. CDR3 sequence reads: CASRFPGQGTHEQYF. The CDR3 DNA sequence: TGTGCCAGCAGGTTCCCGGGACAGGGCACCCACGAGCAGTACTTC.

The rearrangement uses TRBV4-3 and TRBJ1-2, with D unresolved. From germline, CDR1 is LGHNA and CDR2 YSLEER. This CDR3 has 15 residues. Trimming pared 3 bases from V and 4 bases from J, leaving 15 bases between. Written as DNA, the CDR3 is TGCGCCAGCAGCCAGATCCCGGCGGAAAGCTATGGCTACACCTTC. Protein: CASSQIPAESYGYTF.

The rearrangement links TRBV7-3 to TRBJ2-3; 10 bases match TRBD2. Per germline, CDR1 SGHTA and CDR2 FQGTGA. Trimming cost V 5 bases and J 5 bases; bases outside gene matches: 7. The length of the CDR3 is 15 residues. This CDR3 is CASSRAGGRVDTQYF. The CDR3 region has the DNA TGTGCCAGCAGCCGAGCGGGGGGGAGGGTAGATACGCAGTATTTT.

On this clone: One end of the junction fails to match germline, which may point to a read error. Here the CDR3 reads CASRPGTESSRANVLTF. As DNA, the CDR3 is TGTGCCAGCAGACCCGGGACAGAAAGCTCTAGGGCCAACGTCCTGACTTTC. This chain links TRBV2 with TRBJ2-6; TRBD1 matches at 7 bases. The germline CDR1 and CDR2 sequences are SNHLY and FYNNEI. This CDR3 is built from 17 residues.

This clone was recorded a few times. In DNA, the CDR3 is TGTGCCAGCAGCCAAGATAGTGGCCAGGGAATAGGTAACACTGAAGCTTTCTTT. Its translation is CASSQDSGQGIGNTEAFF. The V call is TRBV4-2, the J call TRBJ1-1, with D tentatively TRBD1 (5 bases). The CDR3 is 18 amino acids. The germline V gene has CDR1 LGHNA and CDR2 YNFKEQ. V was trimmed by 0 bases and J by 2 bases, leaving 19 bases between them.

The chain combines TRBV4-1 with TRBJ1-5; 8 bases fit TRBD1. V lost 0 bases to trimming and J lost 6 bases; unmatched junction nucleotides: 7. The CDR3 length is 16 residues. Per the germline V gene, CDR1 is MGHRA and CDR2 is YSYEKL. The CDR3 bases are TGCGCCAGCAGCCAAGAACTTGGCAGGGGGCTTCAGCCCCAGCATTTT. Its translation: CASSQELGRGLQPQHF.

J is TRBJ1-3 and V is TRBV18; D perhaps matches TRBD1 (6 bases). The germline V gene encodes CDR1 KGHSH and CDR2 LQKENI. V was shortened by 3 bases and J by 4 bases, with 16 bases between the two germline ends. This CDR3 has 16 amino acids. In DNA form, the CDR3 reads TGTGCCAGCTCACCGACAGGTTATCGGCAAGGAAACACCATATATTTT. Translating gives CASSPTGYRQGNTIYF.

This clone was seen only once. The CDR3 nucleotides read TGTGCCAGCTCTCCCGCGTTGTACTCTGTGGACACTGAAGCTTTCTTT. Translation gives CASSPALYSVDTEAFF. The chain links TRBV18 to TRBJ1-1; D not resolved. This CDR3 has 16 residues. Between the trimmed V and J ends, which lost 6 bases and 3 bases, there was a span of 20 bases. Germline V gives CDR1 KGHSH, CDR2 LQKENI. The full variable domain, completed using reference TRBV18 and TRBJ1-1, is NAGVMQNPRHLVRRRGQEARLRCSPMKGHSHVYWYRQLPEEGLKFMVYLQKENIIDESGMPKERFSAEFPKEGPSILRIQQVVRGDSAAYFCASSPALYSVDTEAFFGQGTRLTVV.

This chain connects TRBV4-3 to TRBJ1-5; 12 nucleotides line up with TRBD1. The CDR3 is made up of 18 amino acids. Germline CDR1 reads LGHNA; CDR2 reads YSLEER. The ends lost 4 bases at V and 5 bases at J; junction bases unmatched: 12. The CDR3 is CASSPGPRDRGPDQPQHF. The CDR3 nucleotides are TGCGCCAGCAGCCCGGGGCCCCGGGACAGGGGGCCCGATCAGCCCCAGCATTTT.

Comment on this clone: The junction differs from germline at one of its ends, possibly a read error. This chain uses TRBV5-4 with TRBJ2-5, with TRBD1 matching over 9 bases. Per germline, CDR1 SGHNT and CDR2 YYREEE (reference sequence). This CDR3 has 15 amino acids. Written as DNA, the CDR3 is TGTGCCAGCAGCCAACAGGGGGCAGACCACGAGACCCAGTACTTC. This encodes CASSQQGADHETQYF. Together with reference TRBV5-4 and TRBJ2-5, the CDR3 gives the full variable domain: ETGVTQSPTHLIKTRGQQVTLRCSSQSGHNTVSWYQQALGQGPQFIFQYYREEENGRGNFPPRFSGLQFPNYSSELNVNALELDDSALYLCASSQQGADHETQYFGPGTRLLVL.

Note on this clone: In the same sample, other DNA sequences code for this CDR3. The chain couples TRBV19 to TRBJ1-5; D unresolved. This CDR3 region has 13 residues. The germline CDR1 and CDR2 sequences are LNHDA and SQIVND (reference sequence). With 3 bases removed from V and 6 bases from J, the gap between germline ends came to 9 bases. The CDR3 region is CASSIGGVQPQHF. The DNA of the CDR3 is TGTGCCAGTAGTATCGGCGGAGTTCAGCCCCAGCATTTT.

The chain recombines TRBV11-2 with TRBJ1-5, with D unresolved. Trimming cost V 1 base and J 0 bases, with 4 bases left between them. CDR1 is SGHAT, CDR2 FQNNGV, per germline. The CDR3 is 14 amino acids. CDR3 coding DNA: TGTGCCAGCAGCTTAGGGAGTAGCAATCAGCCCCAGCATTTT. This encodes CASSLGSSNQPQHF.

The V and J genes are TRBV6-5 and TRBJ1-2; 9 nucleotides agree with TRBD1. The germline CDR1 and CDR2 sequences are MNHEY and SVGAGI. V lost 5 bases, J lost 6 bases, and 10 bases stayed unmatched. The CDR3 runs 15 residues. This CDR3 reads CASSRSTGGLDGYTF. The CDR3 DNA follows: TGTGCCAGCAGTAGATCAACAGGGGGCCTTGATGGCTACACCTTC.

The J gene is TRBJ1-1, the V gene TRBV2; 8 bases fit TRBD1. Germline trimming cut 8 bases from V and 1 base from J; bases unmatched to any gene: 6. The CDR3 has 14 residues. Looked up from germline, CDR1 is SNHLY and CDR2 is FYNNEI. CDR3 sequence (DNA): TGTGCCAGCCGAGCAGGGGGCAGGAACACTGAAGCTTTCTTT. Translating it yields CASRAGGRNTEAFF.

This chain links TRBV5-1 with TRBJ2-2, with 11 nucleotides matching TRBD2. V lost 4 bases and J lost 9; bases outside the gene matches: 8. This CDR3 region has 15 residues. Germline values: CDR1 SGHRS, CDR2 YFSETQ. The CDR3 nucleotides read TGCGCCAGCAGCCCTAGCGGGAGGTCCCACCGGGAGCTGTTTTTT. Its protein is CASSPSGRSHRELFF.